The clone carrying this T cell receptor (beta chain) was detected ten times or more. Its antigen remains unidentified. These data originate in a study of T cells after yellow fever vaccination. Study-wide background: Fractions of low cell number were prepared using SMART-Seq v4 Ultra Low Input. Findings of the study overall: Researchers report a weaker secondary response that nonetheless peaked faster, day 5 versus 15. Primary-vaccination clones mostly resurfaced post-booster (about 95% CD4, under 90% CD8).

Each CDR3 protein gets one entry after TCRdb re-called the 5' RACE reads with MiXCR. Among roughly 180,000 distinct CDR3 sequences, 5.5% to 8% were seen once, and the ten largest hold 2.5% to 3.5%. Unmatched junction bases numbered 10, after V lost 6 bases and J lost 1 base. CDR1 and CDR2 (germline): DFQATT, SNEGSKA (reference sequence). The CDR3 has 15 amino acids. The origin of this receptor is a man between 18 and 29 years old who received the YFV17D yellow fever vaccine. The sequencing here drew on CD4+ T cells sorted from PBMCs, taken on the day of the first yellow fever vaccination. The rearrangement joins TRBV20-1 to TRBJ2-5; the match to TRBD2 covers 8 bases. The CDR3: CSANGGGGTQETQYF. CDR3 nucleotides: TGCAGTGCCAACGGGGGCGGGGGGACCCAAGAGACCCAGTACTTC.